This T cell receptor beta chain was captured by sequencing in a study of T cells after posttransplantation cyclophosphamide. The repertoire was sequenced with immunoSEQ multiplex PCR; TCRdb's copy has only in-frame clones and lacks some. The table has 8,000 or so clones, almost 90% seen once; the top ten hold around 1.2%. On this clone itself: Its antigen is unknown. The junction departs from germline at one end; a sequencing error may be responsible.

General study results and limits: Later blood repertoires were often dominated by clones from the donor CD8+ memory compartment. Blood and skin or GI T cell repertoires showed limited TRB overlap. After PTCy, TRB diversity resembled that of CNI/methotrexate controls.

Cyclophosphamide on days +3 and +4 followed busulfan-fludarabine conditioning and a marrow graft. This material consisted of CD4+ T cells sorted from blood, taken approximately 45 months after allogeneic stem cell transplant with posttransplant cyclophosphamide. This clonotype was sampled from a female patient aged 50 to 60 who received an allogeneic stem cell transplant from a related donor, was CMV-positive, and had no GVHD. Some T cells may be the graft donor's.

The CDR3 loop is CARSFKWGPYDEQFF. In DNA form, the CDR3 reads TGTGCCAGAAGCTTTAAGTGGGGGCCCTACGATGAGCAGTTCTTC. The V and J genes are TRBV5-3 and TRBJ2-1, with D possibly being TRBD1 (6 bases). TRBV5-3 is treated as an ORF (open reading frame) with a function not yet certain. The CDR3 has 15 residues.